Following are 13 T cell receptor beta chains from one sample sequenced in a study of T cell responses to AZD1222 COVID-19 vaccine. Some clones are missing from TCRdb's copy, which holds only in-frame ones; the method was immunoSEQ multiplex PCR. The sample yields over 45,000 clones, about three quarters seen once. The input for sequencing was peripheral blood, taken on day 0 of AZD1222 vaccination. All receptors come from an adult in good health.

The V gene is TRBV3-1 (or the pseudogene TRBV3-2), the J gene TRBJ1-5, with no clear D. This CDR3 has 12 residues. Germline V lookup: CDR1 LGHDT, CDR2 YNNKEL (reference sequence). Between the trimmed V and J ends, which lost 8 bases and 5 bases, there was a span of 10 bases. CDR3 nucleotides: TGTGCCAGCGGCAAAAGGGATCAGCCCCAGCATTTT. It is translated as CASGKRDQPQHF.

The rearrangement joins TRBV6-5 to TRBJ1-4; the D gene is possibly TRBD1 (6 bases). Germline loops: CDR1 MNHEY, CDR2 SVGAGI. Trimming cost V 8 bases and J 15 bases, with 19 bases left between them. The CDR3 is 12 residues long. The CDR3: CASHSGNRALFF. CDR3 nucleotides: TGTGCCAGCCATTCCGGGAACAGGGCTTTGTTTTTT.

The rearrangement joins TRBV5-1 to TRBJ1-3; 8 nucleotides agree with TRBD1. Losses at the gene ends were 0 bases for V and 5 bases for J; bases not matched to a gene: 10. The CDR3 runs 17 residues. Germline loops: CDR1 SGHRS, CDR2 YFSETQ. The CDR3 is CASSLDGRGLFRNTIYF. CDR3 nucleotides: TGCGCCAGCAGCTTGGACGGCAGGGGGCTGTTCAGAAACACCATATATTTT.

In DNA form, the CDR3 reads TGTGCCAGCAGCTTGCAGGGGAGCACAGATACGCAGTATTTT. Its protein product is CASSLQGSTDTQYF. This chain links TRBV7-2 with TRBJ2-3, with D possibly matching TRBD1 (6 bases). Germline V CDR1 and CDR2: SGHTA, FQGNSA. The V gene lost 3 bases and the J gene lost 0 bases, with 7 bases spanning the gap. This CDR3 has 14 amino acids.

V usage is TRBV5-4 and J usage is TRBJ1-2, with D unresolved. CDR3 length equals 12 residues. The V gene lost 0 bases and the J gene lost 8 bases, with 8 bases spanning the gap. CDR1 is SGHNT and CDR2 is YYREEE in the germline V gene (reference sequence). Here the CDR3 DNA reads TGTGCCAGCAGCTTGGGCGCCGTGGGCTACACCTTC. Translated: CASSLGAVGYTF.

This chain joins TRBV19 and TRBJ2-1; D unclear. This CDR3 has 12 residues. The V gene's germline CDR1 is LNHDA and CDR2 SQIVND (reference sequence). V lost 10 bases, J lost 9 bases, and 16 bases lay in between. The CDR3 DNA reads as TGTGCCACCAGCCCCGGAGTGAGTGAGCAGTTCTTC. It codes for CATSPGVSEQFF.

The gene calls are TRBV7-2 and TRBJ1-2; 8 nucleotides agree with TRBD1. CDR3 size: 13 residues. V trimming: 5 bases; J trimming: 4 bases; junction bases outside the gene matches: 3. Germline V gives CDR1 SGHTA, CDR2 FQGNSA. The CDR3 DNA sequence: TGTGCCAGCAGCGCGGGACAGGCCTATGGCTACACCTTC. Its translation: CASSAGQAYGYTF.

This rearrangement joins TRBV5-6 to TRBJ1-2, with D unclear. There are 15 residues in the CDR3. Germline CDR1 is SGHDT and CDR2 is YYEEEE. V gave up 1 base and J gave up 8 bases, with 18 bases separating them. In DNA form, the CDR3 reads TGTGCCAGCAGCTTGCCAAGGGTTACAACGAGCGGCTACACCTTC. Translation gives CASSLPRVTTSGYTF.

The chain couples TRBV7-9 to TRBJ2-2; no clear D gene. CDR3 length: 14 amino acids. Germline CDR1 SEHNR, CDR2 FQNEAQ (reference sequence). Trimming cost V 4 bases and J 2 bases, with 8 bases left between them. The CDR3 loop reads CASSSTRNTGELFF. In nucleotides, the CDR3 is TGTGCCAGCAGCTCAACACGTAACACCGGGGAGCTGTTTTTT.

As DNA, the CDR3 is TGTGCCAGCACCGGTGGCGGGAACATGAACACTGAAGCTTTCTTT. Its translation is CASTGGGNMNTEAFF. The V call is TRBV6-5, the J call TRBJ1-1, with D unresolved. The germline CDR1 and CDR2 sequences are MNHEY and SVGAGI. CDR3 length: 15 residues. Trimming stripped 7 bases from V and 0 bases from J, with 15 bases between.

The chain carries TRBV7-9 and TRBJ2-1; D is ambiguous. Germline CDR1 SEHNR, CDR2 FQNEAQ (reference sequence). This CDR3 contains 14 residues. V was clipped by 5 bases and J by 3 bases, with 11 bases between them. The CDR3 spells CASSPNTNYNEQFF. Here the CDR3 DNA reads TGTGCCAGCAGCCCAAACACAAACTACAATGAGCAGTTCTTC. Variable domain in full (rest from reference TRBV7-9 and TRBJ2-1): DTGVSQNPRHKITKRGQNVTFRCDPISEHNRLYWYRQTLGQGPEFLTYFQNEAQLEKSRLLSDRFSAERPKGSFSTLEIQRTEQGDSAMYLCASSPNTNYNEQFFGPGTRLTVL.

The chain carries TRBV14 and TRBJ2-3; tentative D call: TRBD1 (5 bases). This CDR3 has 16 residues. V was shortened by 2 bases and J by 4 bases, with 16 bases between the two germline ends. Germline V gene lookup returns CDR1 SGHDN and CDR2 FVKESK. CDR3 amino acids: CASSQPGAVWADTQYF. The CDR3 DNA is TGTGCCAGCAGCCAACCTGGGGCTGTATGGGCAGATACGCAGTATTTT.

The CDR3 sequence: CAISSDRAAKNIQYF. CDR3 coding DNA: TGTGCCATCAGTTCTGACAGGGCGGCCAAAAACATTCAGTACTTC. V is TRBV10-3 and J is TRBJ2-4, with 7 bases fitting TRBD1. Germline V gene sequence: CDR1 ENHRY, CDR2 SYGVKD. The CDR3 is 15 amino acids. V shed 5 bases and J 1 base; nucleotides not matched to a gene: 5.